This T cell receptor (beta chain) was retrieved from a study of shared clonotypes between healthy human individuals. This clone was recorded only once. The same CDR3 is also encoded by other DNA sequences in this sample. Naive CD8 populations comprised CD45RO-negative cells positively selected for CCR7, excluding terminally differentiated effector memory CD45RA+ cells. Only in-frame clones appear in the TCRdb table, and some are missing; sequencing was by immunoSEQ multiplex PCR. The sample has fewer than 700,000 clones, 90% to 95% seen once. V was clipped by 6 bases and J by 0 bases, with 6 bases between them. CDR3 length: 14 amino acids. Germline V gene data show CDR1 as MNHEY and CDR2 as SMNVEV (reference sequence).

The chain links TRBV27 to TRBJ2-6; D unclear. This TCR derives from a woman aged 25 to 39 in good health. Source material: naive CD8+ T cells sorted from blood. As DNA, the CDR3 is TGTGCCAGCAGCCCATTCTCTGGGGCCAACGTCCTGACTTTC. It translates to CASSPFSGANVLTF.